This T cell receptor (beta chain) came from a study of T cells in Graves' hyperthyroidism and ophthalmopathy (dated by TCRdb to between 2018 and 2021). Notes on the research overall: A discovery cohort of around 100 patients, roughly 45 with Graves' ophthalmopathy and about 58 with stable Graves' hyperthyroidism, was used to find distinguishing TCR V-J signatures. Prospective prediction of ophthalmopathy was tested in an independent validation cohort of 18 to 20 hyperthyroidism patients and 17 patients who later progressed to ophthalmopathy. The 100 discovery patients were divided at random into training and test sets in a 7:3 ratio. In addition, the study compared T-cell repertoires in thyroid tissue and in blood from a handful of Graves' hyperthyroidism patients. Once sampling was done, hyperthyroidism patients were given methimazole at a starting dose of 30 mg daily, whereas ophthalmopathy patients were given high-dose intravenous methylprednisolone. The paper reports TCR Vbeta CDR3 sequencing of 135 peripheral blood samples: around 41 ophthalmopathy, 70 to 85 hyperthyroidism and around 17 progressor patients. Overall results and qualifications from the work: A 13 V-J signature model separated ophthalmopathy from stable hyperthyroidism, with approximately 86% sensitivity and roughly 84% specificity in cross-validation and 80%/75% in testing. Most expanded thyroid clonotypes (frequency above 0.001) were also found in blood, which suggests that blood repertoires may mirror thyroid immune responses. During validation, the model predicted progression to ophthalmopathy a median of approximately 6.5 months ahead of onset, with approximately 70% sensitivity and 72% to 80% specificity. No statistical method was used to set the sample size in advance, and investigators knew the group allocation.

This clonotype was seen repeatedly, ten times or more. Its antigen target is currently unknown. Per-base quality was not reported, and no clone a single base away is much larger than it. Exclusion was applied to patients with uncontrolled infections, other autoimmune diseases, pregnancy or lactation. Diagnoses relied on clinical symptoms, serum thyroxine and TRAb, thyroid ultrasound and orbital computed tomography. Total RNA was extracted with Trizol reagent, and quality was checked on an Agilent 2100 Bioanalyzer. The trim is 2 bases for V and 4 bases for J, with a gap of 13 bases between the germline ends. Via the germline V gene, CDR1 is SGDLS and CDR2 YYNGEE. The CDR3 starts with the cysteine, ends with the phenylalanine, and has 15 residues. The only DNA kept is the CDR3, 45 bases in frame from the first base. Amplification of TCR beta CDR3 regions was carried out from RNA transcripts. For the first round of RT-PCR on the TCR CDR3, the HTBI primer set was used together with the Qiagen OneStep RT-PCR kit. A second multiplex PCR round built the libraries, followed by size selection and purification. Paired-end sequencing of the libraries was performed with 100 bp reads on an Illumina HiSeq2000. In the source study's methods: SOAPnuke was used to process the raw data, removing reads that contained adapters or uncalled bases, had a mean Phred below 15, or lacked an exact match to the constant primer or identifier. High-quality paired reads were merged with COPE v1.2.5, and unique nucleotide sequences were defined as clonotypes. MiTCR v1.1 was used to align clonotypes to the IMGT TRBV, TRBD and TRBJ reference segments. Only V-J combinations with frequency above 0.0001, covering 99% to 99.2% of repertoires, were analysed. The TCS score was defined as the ratio of F50 (clonal expansion) to E x V (chaos), calculated using BLOSUM62-based TCRdist between CDR3 peptides within each V-J. Welch's t-statistics and random forest reduced 450 to 600 V-J features to 10 to 15, which were used in a naive Bayes classifier (R e1071). The Morisita-Horn index was used to measure how similar the thyroid and blood repertoires were. TCRdb reworked the public reads: Q25 trimming with fastp, MiXCR clone assembly, productive beta chains retained. Entries are consolidated by CDR3 protein sequence, retaining the most common genes and DNA. TCRdb's processing, not the study's, gives the V and J calls here. In all, the sample holds 450,000 to 700,000 distinct CDR3 sequences, and 46% of those were seen once. 19% of the sample is taken by the ten largest.

This TCR was recovered from an adult woman with Graves' disease, either hyperthyroidism or ophthalmopathy (not recorded which). The chain is encoded by TRBV9 joined to TRBJ1-5, with TRBD1 tentatively as D gene (6 bases match). The sequenced sample was peripheral blood or thyroid tissue (not recorded which). At the DNA level, the sequence is TGTGCCAGCAGCGTCGACGGACAGCCAAATCAGCCCCAGCATTTT. Its product reads: CASSVDGQPNQPQHF.